The 8 T cell receptor beta chains below come from one sample, sequenced in a study of blood T cells in healthy people across ages. Combining a sample-barcoded 5' primer with a J-beta primer mix, a second PCR ran for roughly 7 to 12 cycles. One entry per CDR3 protein results from TCRdb running MiXCR on the 5' RACE reads. Here the sample spans about 800,000 distinct CDR3 sequences, 58% being singletons. Material for sequencing was blood. These receptors all come from a man in his thirties or forties in good health.

This chain joins TRBV12-3 or TRBV12-4 and TRBJ2-4, with 9 bases that match TRBD1. J lost 8 bases, V lost 5 bases, and 7 bases had no gene match. CDR3 length equals 14 residues. CDR3 sequence reads: CASSGMDRGDIQYF. The DNA of the CDR3 is TGTGCCAGCAGTGGCATGGACAGGGGTGACATTCAGTACTTC.

This clonotype was seen only once. CDR3 nucleotides: TGCAGTGCTAGAGATAGCGGGAGCGTCGACGTAGGGGAGCAGTTCTTC. Its translation is CSARDSGSVDVGEQFF. This chain joins TRBV20-1 and TRBJ2-1; 9 nucleotides agree with TRBD2. The germline CDR1 and CDR2 sequences are DFQATT and SNEGSKA (reference sequence). The CDR3 has 16 residues. Germline trimming cut 0 bases from V and 10 bases from J; bases unmatched to any gene: 13.

The V gene is TRBV10-3, the J gene TRBJ1-5; a possible D gene is TRBD1 (5 bases). The CDR3 has 14 amino acids. Germline V gene lookup returns CDR1 ENHRY and CDR2 SYGVKD. Trimming shortened V by 2 bases and J by 9 bases, and 14 bases separated the two germline ends. CDR3 amino acids: CAISEGGDFRPQHF. The CDR3 DNA sequence: TGTGCCATCAGTGAGGGAGGGGATTTTAGGCCCCAGCATTTT.

This chain connects TRBV4-3 to TRBJ2-7; 7 bases map to TRBD1. The V and J ends lost 3 bases and 3 bases, in that order; junction bases with no gene match: 8. The CDR3 covers 15 residues. CDR1 and CDR2 (germline): LGHNA, YSLEER. The CDR3 DNA is TGCGCCAGCAGCCACCGGACAGGTTCAAACTACGAGCAGTACTTC. This codes for CASSHRTGSNYEQYF.

This clonotype has more than one count but fewer than ten. The chain recombines TRBV7-2 with TRBJ2-5; TRBD2 agrees at 11 bases. The CDR3 totals 17 residues. Germline CDR1 and CDR2: SGHTA and FQGNSA. V lost 4 bases to trimming and J lost 5 bases; unmatched junction nucleotides: 12. Here the CDR3 reads CASSSPSLGLAAETQYF. The CDR3 coding sequence is TGTGCCAGCAGCTCACCGTCGCTGGGACTAGCGGCCGAGACCCAGTACTTC.

The DNA of the CDR3 is TGTGCCAGCAGCTTGGGGAGATCAGGGGCCCAGACCCAGTACTTC. Amino acid sequence: CASSLGRSGAQTQYF. The rearrangement joins TRBV5-4 to TRBJ2-5; the D gene is possibly TRBD1 (6 bases). Trimming removed 0 bases from V and 6 bases from J, with 15 bases in between. Germline CDR1 reads SGHNT; CDR2 reads YYREEE (reference sequence). The CDR3 contains 15 residues.

J is TRBJ2-1 and V is TRBV3-1, with 7 nucleotides matching TRBD1. Trimming took 3 bases from V and 4 from J; bases not matched to a gene: 9. The CDR3 contains 16 residues. CDR1 is LGHDT and CDR2 is YNNKEL in the germline V gene (reference sequence). This chain's CDR3 is CASSQLGTELYNEQFF. Here the CDR3 DNA reads TGTGCCAGCAGCCAGCTCGGGACAGAGCTTTACAATGAGCAGTTCTTC.

This clonotype came up once. This chain joins TRBV27 and TRBJ2-7, with 9 bases matching TRBD2. This CDR3 contains 19 residues. V was clipped by 3 bases and J by 0 bases; unmatched bases: 15. Germline V gene lookup returns CDR1 MNHEY and CDR2 SMNVEV (reference sequence). CDR3 nucleotide sequence: TGTGCCAGCAGTTTGGTCAGCGGGAGGAGGCGTTCCCACTCCTACGAGCAGTACTTC. It codes for CASSLVSGRRRSHSYEQYF.